This is a list of T cell receptor beta chains from one sample in a study of blood T cell repertoires in COVID-19. Libraries were prepared by immunoSEQ multiplex PCR; TCRdb keeps only in-frame clonotypes and omits some of them. The data contain 200,000 or so clones, nearly 90% of them singletons. The specimen sequenced was PBMCs or T cells enriched from blood (not recorded which). These receptors originate from a man aged 30-40 years who had recovered from COVID-19. Each CDR3 is given with its conserved first and last residue. A D gene is named only where the DNA matches it firmly. Not every row has a clone size; where given, it reads once, few, many or a size class.

CDR3 protein	CDR3 DNA	J gene	V gene	D gene	clone size
CATQITSGSRNEQFF	TGCGCCACCCAGATAACTAGCGGGAGTCGGAATGAGCAGTTCTTC	TRBJ2-1	TRBV10-2	TRBD2	-
CASSWGTGVRYEQYF	TGTGCCAGCAGCTGGGGGACAGGGGTTAGGTACGAGCAGTACTTC	TRBJ2-7	TRBV5-5	TRBD1	-
CASSFIGGGYGYTF	TGTGCCAGCAGTTTTATAGGGGGTGGCTATGGCTACACCTTC	TRBJ1-2	TRBV28	-	-
CASSWVGDFEQYF	TGCGCCAGCAGCTGGGTGGGAGATTTCGAGCAGTACTTC	TRBJ2-7	TRBV5-1	-	-
CASSGTTPANYGYTF	TGTGCCAGCAGTGGGACTACTCCAGCTAACTATGGCTACACCTTC	TRBJ1-2	TRBV6-4	-	-
CASSYPGQGAREAFF	TGTGCCAGCAGTTACCCGGGACAGGGGGCGCGTGAAGCTTTCTTT	TRBJ1-1	TRBV6-2/TRBV6-3	TRBD1	many
CASSTLQDPNEKLFF	TGTGCCAGTAGCACATTACAGGATCCTAATGAAAAACTGTTTTTT	TRBJ1-4	TRBV19	-	-
CASSLLAGTYEQYF	TGTGCCAGTAGTCTACTAGCGGGGACTTACGAGCAGTACTTC	TRBJ2-7	TRBV19	TRBD2	-
CASSLINGGNTEAFF	TGCGCCAGCAGCTTGATTAACGGGGGGAACACTGAAGCTTTCTTT	TRBJ1-1	TRBV5-1	-	-
CASSQGQGVTSGNTIYF	TGTGCCAGCTCTCAAGGGCAGGGGGTAACGTCTGGAAACACCATATATTTT	TRBJ1-3	TRBV18	TRBD1	-
CASSYRTANYGYTF	TGTGCCAGCAGCTACCGGACAGCCAACTATGGCTACACCTTC	TRBJ1-2	TRBV7-2	-	-
CASSEWGPGTQYF	TGTGCCAGCAGTGAATGGGGCCCGGGGACCCAGTACTTC	TRBJ2-5	TRBV6-1	-	-
CASSLLSGGMEQFF	TGCGCCAGCAGCCTTCTATCGGGGGGGATGGAGCAGTTCTTC	TRBJ2-1	TRBV5-1	TRBD2	few
CASSQEPRAYEQYF	TGTGCCAGCAGCCAAGAGCCTCGGGCCTACGAGCAGTACTTC	TRBJ2-7	TRBV3-1/TRBV3-2	-	-
CASSPGLAGGQRF	TGTGCCAGCAGCCCGGGGTTGGCAGGGGGCCAACGCTTC	TRBJ2-4	TRBV7-9	TRBD1	-
CASSPGFSGNTIYF	TGTGCCAGCAGCCCAGGGTTCTCTGGAAACACCATATATTTT	TRBJ1-3	TRBV6-5	-	-
CASSLTEETQYF	TGTGCCAGCAGCCTGACAGAAGAGACCCAGTACTTC	TRBJ2-5	TRBV3-1/TRBV3-2	-	once
CASSEIGTANEKLFF	TGTGCCAGTAGCGAGATTGGGACAGCAAATGAAAAACTGTTTTTT	TRBJ1-4	TRBV19	TRBD1	-
CASSGALSYNEQFF	TGTGCCAGCAGTGGAGCCCTTTCCTACAATGAGCAGTTCTTC	TRBJ2-1	TRBV28	-	-
CASSSTTQGYEQYF	TGTGCCAGCAGTTCGACCACACAGGGCTACGAGCAGTACTTC	TRBJ2-7	TRBV28	-	-
CASSFYRPGQGIHEQYF	TGTGCCAGCAGTTTTTACCGTCCGGGACAGGGGATCCACGAGCAGTACTTC	TRBJ2-7	TRBV28	TRBD1	-
CASSLPGLPEVAFF	TGTGCCAGCAGCTTGCCGGGACTCCCGGAGGTGGCTTTCTTT	TRBJ1-1	TRBV5-6	-	-
CAWSVLINQPQHF	TGTGCCTGGAGTGTACTCATTAATCAGCCCCAGCATTTT	TRBJ1-5	TRBV30	-	-
CASSYNREATYNEQFF	TGTGCCAGCAGCTACAATCGGGAGGCTACGTACAATGAGCAGTTCTTC	TRBJ2-1	TRBV7-9	TRBD2	-